The present T cell receptor beta chain was sequenced within a study of cytomegalovirus exposure and HLA in healthy donors (dated by TCRdb to about 2017). About the full investigation: An earlier analysis of 587 of the donors reported 276 Gb of sequence data and 117 million unique TCR beta sequences obtained from 180 million or so T cells. Among the roughly 430 genotyped donors, under 90% belonged to the genetic ancestry cluster associated with self-reported Caucasian donors. An early release covering just under 650 HLA-typed donors comprised roughly 300 gigabases of sequencing data and tens of millions of unique TCR sequences. Across some 400 genotyped donors of the cohort, an average of approximately 200,000 unique TCR beta nucleotide sequences per donor were sequenced, and roughly a sixth of those sequences were non-productive. In the later analysis, no new phenotypic data were used to find candidate immune exposures; instead, reliance was placed on TCR beta sequences and their occurrence across donors. A later analysis re-examined previously published TCR beta repertoires from hundreds of donors and added high-resolution HLA genotyping to investigate patterns of TCR occurrence. The study aimed to test whether signatures of past pathogen exposure could be identified by cataloging public T cell receptors. An earlier analysis of roughly 600 of the donors used high-throughput TCR beta sequencing to judge whether each TCR beta V gene segment behaved as functional or pseudogenic. The study combined high-throughput TCR immunosequencing, statistical association of individual TCRs with disease status, and machine learning to predict cytomegalovirus infection status. All discovery cohort repertoires had been generated using a single sequencing platform. Roughly 5 DR-DQ haplotypes were handled as single units for association and clustering because linkage in the cohort was strong. Donor age, sex, ethnicity and CMV serostatus were collected together with the repertoire data. HLA typing covered class I and class II loci at four-digit resolution. A later genetic analysis used genome-wide SNP genotypes for about 65% of the roughly 700 donors, treating that subset as a discovery cohort. In addition to the first cohort of 666 subjects, a separate validation cohort of about 120 different subjects was used. The study used immunosequencing to profile the T cell repertoires of about 670 subjects and linked those repertoires to cytomegalovirus serostatus. The number of typed donors differed by locus: roughly 629-630 for A, B, C, DRB1 and DQB1; 522 for DQA1; some 590 for DPA1; and 400 to 480 for DPB1.

The library was generated by the immunoSEQ multiplex PCR assay. The multiplex PCR relied on a mix of 60 forward primers for TCR Vbeta segments and 13 reverse primers for TCR Jbeta segments. A multiplex PCR assay on genomic DNA amplified the CDR3 region of rearranged TCR beta genes. The Illumina HiSeq System was used to sequence the amplified TCR beta libraries as 87-base-pair reads. Under the source paper's analysis protocol: In a later analysis, some 80 million unique TCR beta chains were counted across the 690 or so repertoires, and roughly 11 million of these chains were shared by at least two donors. To remove PCR and sequencing errors, raw reads were error-corrected and collapsed into unique sequences using a nearest-neighbor algorithm that merged closely related sequences. To assign V, D and J gene segments, CDR3 sequences were aligned to IMGT reference sequences. For a sequence to be retained, a match of at least six nucleotides to both a V gene segment and a J gene segment was required. Rearrangements were classified as productive when the CDR3 lacked stop codons and remained in frame with V and J, and all other rearrangements were classified as non-productive. Following IMGT convention, CDR3 was defined as the stretch from the second conserved V-encoded cysteine to the conserved J-encoded phenylalanine. Sequences without an unambiguous match to a single V gene segment were excluded from the earlier analysis of approximately 560 of the donors. An earlier analysis of a few hundred of the donors classified V segments as functional when productive rearrangements were above 56.7% and as segregating when the standard deviation between donors was above 5%. A statistical classification framework was built for diagnosing cytomegalovirus status from the catalog of TCR beta chain sequences. A later analysis assigned V and J genes by comparing TCR nucleotide sequences with IMGT/GENE-DB human TR gene sequences. Using the TCRdist pipeline, a later analysis assigned CDR3 sequences along with most-parsimonious VDJ recombination scenarios. In a later analysis, each TCR beta chain was defined by its CDR3 amino acid sequence together with its V-gene family, and reads lacking a unique V-gene family were excluded. In a later analysis, 450 to 600 highly shared, low-generation-probability nucleotide sequences were removed to address suspected cross-contamination and a sequencing artifact. A later analysis calculated a clonal expansion index for each public chain from normalized within-repertoire ranks of inferred template counts. In a later analysis, generation probabilities were computed with a VDJ recombination model fitted to out-of-frame rearrangements, and the resulting probabilities were checked against IGoR. In a later analysis, TCR-TCR, TCR-HLA and TCR-CMV co-occurrence was scored with hypergeometric tests, and a repertoire-size bias correction was applied to TCR pairs. False discovery rates were estimated in a later analysis by permuting HLA or CMV assignments 20 times. In a later analysis, co-occurring TCRs were grouped with DBSCAN, and TCRdist sequence similarity was added when clustering was performed within HLA-allele-positive subsets. Co-occurrence clustering excluded repertoires with fewer than 30,000 or more than 120,000 public chains, plus five with anomalous nucleotide sharing. TCRdb re-hosts the immuneACCESS table, in-frame sequences only. Its copies lack some clones; in the studies checked, an unresolved V gene accounts for under half of them, and the cause for the rest is not known. That table is the source of V, J and clone size, and D and trimming were worked out from the DNA. In this sample the table shows 100,000 or so clones, roughly 72% of which occur a single time. The ten largest clones represent 4% to 5.5% of the sample.

Points the paper makes about the study in general: In an earlier analysis of more than 500 of the donors, most TCR beta V segments appeared in productive rearrangements about 87% or about 30% of the time, broadly matching IMGT annotations. The authors suggested that the approach could potentially be extended to other disease states and immunological phenotypes. In a later analysis, some 17,000 TCR beta sequences were associated with specific HLA alleles at a false discovery rate of 0.05. A later genetic analysis associated a missense DCLRE1C variant with V-gene and J-gene trimming of TCR beta chains, and an independent cohort replicated the association. A cluster of highly shared sequence variants was judged likely to represent a technical artifact of the sequencing pipeline. Compared with the 666-donor mean, donors in an Asian-associated ancestry cluster had fewer N-insertions in productive TCRs, according to a later genetic analysis. Because HLA typing was unavailable for some donors at each locus, only the typed subset was used in association tests. Some IMGT-functional V segments, including TRBV6-2 and TRBV6-3, could not be distinguished by the 87-base-pair reads and were therefore excluded. Roughly 15 rarely observed V segments, including chromosome 9 orphons, were excluded from the earlier analysis of approximately 600 of the donors because counts were too low. While some public TCRs were present in many individuals, most TCR sequences turned up only very rarely across donors. Correlated functional status among segregating V segments might be attributable to linkage disequilibrium, but an unknown experimental factor could not be ruled out. According to a later analysis, most CMV-associated TCR beta chains appeared to be HLA-restricted, and the HLA associations seemed to be driven largely by CMV exposure. In a later analysis, TCR association rates were found to vary across HLA loci, with the most associated TCRs seen for DRB1 alleles and the fewest for HLA-C alleles. The cohort was sequenced for TCR beta chains only, and without alpha or paired-chain data the features that could be detected were limited. Roughly uniform sequencing depth across donors was assumed in presence/absence analyses, although this assumption may not hold. A further reported finding was that TCR beta sequences accurately predicted the HLA-A and HLA-B alleles for most subjects in the first cohort. The classifier was reported to diagnose cytomegalovirus status with high specificity and sensitivity in both the original and validation cohorts. Several of the top co-occurrence clusters appeared to be linked to parvovirus B19, influenza, CMV and Epstein-Barr virus, according to a later analysis. The only immune exposure information available for the cohort was CMV serostatus. In vitro tests confirmed that a few of the cytomegalovirus-associated TCR beta chains recognize cytomegalovirus antigens. In the study, 150 to 200 TCR beta chains were listed as associated with cytomegalovirus. In a later analysis, HLA-associated TCR beta chains showed more clonal expansion and lower generation probabilities than non-associated chains that were equally common. When HLA alleles, especially DR and DQ, strongly co-occurred, TCR associations were difficult to assign to individual alleles.

About this clone itself: Its binding antigen is unknown. Qualities for individual bases were not recorded, and no much larger clone is one base off.

The cohort was made up of 666 healthy bone marrow donors. At the time of sampling, every cohort member was nominally healthy, though immune exposures that went unrecorded were likely present. The donor tested CMV seropositive and was one of the 289 seropositive cohort members. Each donor provided a peripheral blood sample, and peripheral blood mononuclear cells were used for TCR beta sequencing. The Qiagen DNeasy Blood Extraction Kit was used to extract genomic DNA from the blood cell samples. Taken from cysteine to phenylalanine, the CDR3 has 12 residues. Kept here is only the CDR3 DNA, which spans 36 bases and is read in frame from base 1. The V end loses 4 bases and the J end loses 8 bases, and a stretch of 11 bases separates them. CDR1 and CDR2 were assigned from the germline V gene as SGHVS and FQNEAQ.

This TCR was sampled from a man younger than 40 in good health and CMV-seropositive. The sequencing sample was made of PBMCs. This sequence uses TRBV7-8 and TRBJ1-2, with a weak D call of TRBD1 (6 bases match). Read as DNA, the sequence is TGTGCCAGCAGCTCACAGGGATACGGCTACACCTTC. It encodes CASSSQGYGYTF. Joined to the reference TRBV7-8 and TRBJ1-2 proteins, this CDR3 gives the full variable domain: GAGVSQSPRYKVAKRGQDVALRCDPISGHVSLFWYQQALGQGPEFLTYFQNEAQLDKSGLPSDRFFAERPEGSVSTLKIQRTQQEDSAVYLCASSSQGYGYTFGSGTRLTVV.